The 30 T cell receptor beta chains listed next were all sequenced from one sample in a study of cytotoxic CD8 clonotypes in ibrutinib-treated CLL. Data came from immunoSEQ multiplex PCR; TCRdb stores just in-frame clones and leaves some out. The table includes about 45,000 clones, less than 70% detected once. The sample consisted of PBMCs, taken after 12 months of ibrutinib treatment. The source of these receptors is a human donor with chronic lymphocytic leukemia.

V gene TRBV6-4 combines with J gene TRBJ1-2; 9 bases fit TRBD1. The junction had 12 bases not matched to a gene; V was cut back by 0 bases and J by 10 bases. Per the germline V gene, CDR1 is MRHNA and CDR2 is SNTAGT. CDR3 length equals 16 residues. Here the CDR3 reads CASSDSTGPTGGPYTF. CDR3 in DNA: TGTGCCAGCAGTGACTCAACCGGCCCGACAGGGGGTCCCTACACCTTC.

V gene TRBV29-1 combines with J gene TRBJ1-4, with a weak D call TRBD1 (5 bases). Germline-derived CDR1 and CDR2 are SQVTM and ANQGSEA. The V end was cut by 6 bases, the J end by 7 bases, with 15 bases between. This CDR3 spans 13 amino acids. The CDR3 sequence is CSVADSRFEKLFF. In DNA, the CDR3 is TGCAGCGTCGCTGACAGCCGGTTTGAAAAACTGTTTTTT.

This clone has more than one count but fewer than ten. One junction end disagrees with the germline gene, perhaps due to a read error. The rearrangement uses TRBV19 and TRBJ1-2; no clear D. Germline CDR1 reads LNHDA; CDR2 reads SQIVND (reference sequence). The CDR3 extends over 11 amino acids. CDR3 nucleotide sequence: TGTGCCAGTGGACTCGAGACCCCAGCGGTCTTC. This codes for CASGLETPAVF.

This clone came up a few times. V is TRBV4-1 and J is TRBJ2-2, with 7 bases that match TRBD2. The CDR3 is 16 residues long. The junction had 10 bases not matched to a gene; V was cut back by 4 bases and J by 5 bases. CDR1 MGHRA and CDR2 YSYEKL come from the germline V gene. Written as DNA, the CDR3 is TGCGCCAGCAGCCCACCCCGGGACGGGAGGACCGGGGAGCTGTTTTTT. This codes for CASSPPRDGRTGELFF.

The chain combines TRBV18 with TRBJ2-5; D unclear. V gave up 3 bases and J gave up 0 bases, with 8 bases separating them. The CDR3 length is 14 residues. CDR1 is KGHSH and CDR2 is LQKENI in the germline V gene. DNA of the CDR3: TGTGCCAGCTCACCCATTCGCCACCAAGAGACCCAGTACTTC. Its translation is CASSPIRHQETQYF.

The V call is TRBV12-5, the J call TRBJ2-5; D unresolved. The V gene's germline CDR1 is LGHNT and CDR2 FRNRAP. Between the trimmed V and J ends, which lost 7 bases and 4 bases, there was a span of 13 bases. CDR3 length equals 13 residues. The CDR3 reads CASVLDLLETQYF. CDR3 nucleotides: TGTGCTAGTGTCCTGGATCTCCTAGAGACCCAGTACTTC.

This clone was seen a handful of times. The chain is built from TRBV27 and TRBJ1-4; TRBD1 agrees at 7 bases. The CDR3 is 15 amino acids. From germline, CDR1 is MNHEY and CDR2 SMNVEV (reference sequence). V lost 6 bases to trimming and J lost 8 bases; unmatched junction nucleotides: 12. CDR3 bases: TGTGCCAGCAGCAGAACCGGGACGGGACAGGAAAAACTGTTTTTT. Translated, it gives CASSRTGTGQEKLFF.

CDR3 bases: TGCGCCAGCCAACCGGGGACAGGGATGGACCACTCCTACGAGCAGTACTTC. Encoded protein: CASQPGTGMDHSYEQYF. This chain connects TRBV4-1 to TRBJ2-7, with TRBD1 matching over 9 bases. Germline loops: CDR1 MGHRA, CDR2 YSYEKL. The CDR3 is 17 residues long. V was clipped by 8 bases and J by 0 bases; unmatched bases: 14.

The V and J genes are TRBV5-1 and TRBJ1-4; no definite D call. The length of the CDR3 is 15 residues. Germline lookup yields CDR1 SGHRS and CDR2 YFSETQ. Trimming stripped 4 bases from V and 6 bases from J, with 16 bases between. In nucleotides, the CDR3 is TGCGCCAGCAGCCCGGACCCGGGCGGGGATGAAAAACTGTTTTTT. Translated: CASSPDPGGDEKLFF.

The chain joins TRBV5-1 to TRBJ2-2, with D unclear. Germline V gene data show CDR1 as SGHRS and CDR2 as YFSETQ. V lost 0 bases and J lost 5, with 11 bases in between. The CDR3 has 15 residues. The CDR3 protein is CASSLGQSGTGELFF. The DNA for the CDR3 is TGCGCCAGCAGCTTGGGCCAGTCTGGGACCGGGGAGCTGTTTTTT.

The rearrangement joins TRBV6-5 to TRBJ1-2; unclear D gene. Deletions cut 0 bases from V and 5 bases from J, with 13 bases between. Germline V CDR1 and CDR2: MNHEY, SVGAGI. The CDR3 loop spans 15 amino acids. CDR3: CASSYSDGLVYGYTF. In DNA, the CDR3 is TGTGCCAGCAGTTACTCTGATGGACTGGTTTATGGCTACACCTTC.

The chain employs TRBV9 and TRBJ1-2; D is unclear. The germline V gene encodes CDR1 SGDLS and CDR2 YYNGEE. Between the trimmed V and J ends, which lost 2 bases and 3 bases, there was a span of 8 bases. The CDR3 runs to 13 residues. The CDR3 reads CASSVAPYYGYTF. The CDR3, as DNA: TGTGCCAGCAGCGTGGCCCCCTACTATGGCTACACCTTC.

The chain couples TRBV15 to TRBJ2-3, with TRBD1 as a possible D gene (6 bases). The CDR3 has 12 residues. CDR1 and CDR2 (germline): LNHNV, YYDKDF (reference sequence). V was clipped by 4 bases and J by 6 bases, with 8 bases between them. The CDR3: CATSITGDTQYF. DNA of the CDR3: TGTGCCACCAGCATAACAGGGGATACGCAGTATTTT.

Points on this clone: At one end the junction does not follow the germline gene, possibly because of a read error. V usage is TRBV5-1 and J usage is TRBJ2-1, with 11 bases matching TRBD2. The CDR3 loop spans 17 amino acids. Germline values: CDR1 SGHRS, CDR2 YFSETQ. CDR3 residues: CASILSGTSGVHNEQFF. DNA for the CDR3: TGCGCCAGCATCTTGTCCGGGACTAGCGGCGTCCACAATGAGCAGTTCTTC.

The V and J genes are TRBV28 and TRBJ2-7, with TRBD2 as a possible D gene (6 bases). Trimming stripped 3 bases from V and 3 bases from J, with 15 bases between. The CDR3 runs to 15 residues. CDR1 is MDHEN, CDR2 SYDVKM, per germline. In DNA form, the CDR3 reads TGTGCCAGCAGTTTCAACCGGGACTGGGTCTACGAGCAGTACTTC. It translates to CASSFNRDWVYEQYF.

The chain uses TRBV9 and TRBJ2-2, with a tentative D call TRBD1 (6 bases). Trimming removed 4 bases from V and 0 bases from J, with 13 bases in between. Germline CDR1 and CDR2: SGDLS and YYNGEE. CDR3 length: 16 amino acids. The CDR3 protein is CASSPQGRANTGELFF. The CDR3 nucleotides read TGTGCCAGCAGCCCCCAGGGGCGGGCGAACACCGGGGAGCTGTTTTTT.

The V gene is TRBV6-6, the J gene TRBJ2-7; 9 positions agree with TRBD2. The trim removed 8 bases at V and 5 bases at J, leaving 13 bases unmatched. From germline, CDR1 is MNHNY and CDR2 SVGAGI (reference sequence). There are 15 residues in the CDR3. CDR3 DNA sequence: TGTGCCAGCCTTCAGGCGGGGGGGGCCCAAAACGAGCAGTACTTC. Residues: CASLQAGGAQNEQYF.

The CDR3: CASSAGLAVETQYF. The CDR3 DNA is TGTGCCAGCAGCGCGGGTTTAGCGGTAGAGACCCAGTACTTC. J is TRBJ2-5 and V is TRBV9, with D possibly being TRBD2 (6 bases). Germline assignment: CDR1 SGDLS and CDR2 YYNGEE. This CDR3 has 14 residues. V was pared by 3 bases and J by 4 bases, with 13 bases between.

This clone was found a few times. The V call is TRBV5-6, the J call TRBJ1-1; perhaps TRBD1 as D (5 bases). The CDR3 runs 15 residues. In germline, CDR1 is SGHDT, CDR2 YYEEEE. V lost 4 bases to trimming and J lost 0 bases, with 13 bases between them. CDR3 coding DNA: TGTGCCAGCAGCCGGGACCGGAGGGTGAACACTGAAGCTTTCTTT. This translates into CASSRDRRVNTEAFF. The variable domain in full, completed from reference TRBV5-6 and TRBJ1-1, reads DAGVTQSPTHLIKTRGQQVTLRCSPKSGHDTVSWYQQALGQGPQFIFQYYEEEERQRGNFPDRFSGHQFPNYSSELNVNALLLGDSALYLCASSRDRRVNTEAFFGQGTRLTVV.

The gene calls are TRBV7-8 and TRBJ1-2; 9 positions match TRBD1. This CDR3 comprises 13 residues. V lost 5 bases, J lost 8 bases, and 6 bases stayed unmatched. The V gene's germline CDR1 is SGHVS and CDR2 FQNEAQ. CDR3 nucleotides: TGTGCCAGCAGCATGGACAGGGGCAGCGGCTACACCTTC. It codes for CASSMDRGSGYTF.

The genes are TRBV18 and TRBJ1-1, with a weak D call TRBD1 (5 bases). V lost 3 bases and J 6 bases, leaving 17 bases between the germline ends. Germline V gene data show CDR1 as KGHSH and CDR2 as LQKENI. There are 15 residues in the CDR3. Here the CDR3 DNA reads TGTGCCAGCTCACCGGGGATTGGGAGGGGCGCTGAAGCTTTCTTT. It translates to CASSPGIGRGAEAFF.

The rearrangement uses TRBV7-2 and TRBJ1-6, with D perhaps matching TRBD1 (6 bases). V was shortened by 0 bases and J by 0 bases, with 18 bases between the two germline ends. Germline V gene lookup returns CDR1 SGHTA and CDR2 FQGNSA. The CDR3 is 20 residues long. Here the CDR3 reads CASSLAGGYRESSYNSPLHF. As DNA, the CDR3 is TGTGCCAGCAGCTTAGCTGGGGGTTACAGGGAAAGCTCCTATAATTCACCCCTCCACTTT. The full variable domain, in which reference TRBV7-2 and TRBJ1-6 provide the parts outside the CDR3, is GAGVSQSPSNKVTEKGKDVELRCDPISGHTALYWYRQSLGQGLEFLIYFQGNSAPDKSGLPSDRFSAERTGGSVSTLTIQRTQQEDSAVYLCASSLAGGYRESSYNSPLHFGNGTRLTVT.

This chain connects TRBV7-9 to TRBJ2-7; 7 bases agree with TRBD1. The CDR3 consists of 14 residues. Germline V gene sequence: CDR1 SEHNR, CDR2 FQNEAQ (reference sequence). V lost 0 bases and J lost 6; bases outside the gene matches: 5. CDR3 coding DNA: TGTGCCAGCAGCTTAGCGAGGGGGCTCTCCGAGCAGTACTTC. This sequence encodes CASSLARGLSEQYF.

The chain uses TRBV5-1 and TRBJ2-3; D is ambiguous. V lost 0 bases to trimming and J lost 1 base, with 15 bases between them. The CDR3 extends over 17 amino acids. CDR1 is SGHRS, CDR2 YFSETQ, per germline. CDR3 DNA: TGCGCCAGCAGCTTGGATCCCCCGGGTACGGGCACAGATACGCAGTATTTT. Amino acids: CASSLDPPGTGTDTQYF.

Only a few counts were recorded for this clone. V usage is TRBV9 and J usage is TRBJ1-5; 10 nucleotides align to TRBD1. The CDR3 runs 15 residues. The germline CDR1 and CDR2 sequences are SGDLS and YYNGEE. Trimming removed 2 bases from V and 4 bases from J; junction bases left unmatched: 3. The CDR3 nucleotides read TGTGCCAGCAGCGTGGGGACAGGGGTTAATCAGCCCCAGCATTTT. Protein product: CASSVGTGVNQPQHF. The whole variable domain, filled in from reference TRBV9 and TRBJ1-5, reads DSGVTQTPKHLITATGQRVTLRCSPRSGDLSVYWYQQSLDQGLQFLIQYYNGEERAKGNILERFSAQQFPDLHSELNLSSLELGDSALYFCASSVGTGVNQPQHFGDGTRLSIL.

This clone appeared a single time. The chain combines TRBV6-4 with TRBJ2-3, with D tentatively TRBD1 (5 bases). The germline V gene encodes CDR1 MRHNA and CDR2 SNTAGT. The CDR3 spans 14 residues. V was pared by 2 bases and J by 4 bases, with 10 bases between. The CDR3 region is CASSDEWGADTQYF. DNA of the CDR3: TGTGCCAGCAGTGACGAGTGGGGCGCAGATACGCAGTATTTT.

This clone was observed a handful of times. The CDR3 loop is CASSLWLDSNQPQHF. In nucleotides, the CDR3 is TGTGCCAGCAGCCTGTGGTTAGATAGCAATCAGCCCCAGCATTTT. The chain has TRBV5-5 and TRBJ1-5, with D unclear. The CDR3 spans 15 residues. V was cut by 4 bases and J by 0 bases, with 11 bases left in between. CDR1 is SGHKS and CDR2 is YYEKEE in the germline V gene (reference sequence).

Only a few counts were recorded for this clone. V is TRBV27 and J is TRBJ1-1; a weak D match, TRBD1 (5 bases). V lost 8 bases and J 0 bases, leaving 10 bases between the germline ends. This CDR3 is 13 amino acids long. Germline CDR1 MNHEY, CDR2 SMNVEV (reference sequence). In DNA form, the CDR3 reads TGTGCCAGCGGGGGGTCCATGAACACTGAAGCTTTCTTT. Its protein is CASGGSMNTEAFF.

Only a few counts were recorded for this clone. The chain employs TRBV9 and TRBJ2-2, with D maybe TRBD2 (6 bases). The V end was cut by 0 bases, the J end by 4 bases, with 13 bases between. Per the germline V gene, CDR1 is SGDLS and CDR2 is YYNGEE. The CDR3 loop spans 16 amino acids. The CDR3 region is CASSVATGDRTGELFF. As DNA, the CDR3 is TGTGCCAGCAGCGTAGCTACGGGGGATCGCACCGGGGAGCTGTTTTTT.

The rearrangement links TRBV6-6 to TRBJ1-1; D is undetermined. Germline V gene data show CDR1 as MNHNY and CDR2 as SVGAGI (reference sequence). Trimming removed 10 bases from V and 5 bases from J, with 20 bases in between. The CDR3 loop spans 14 amino acids. CDR3 DNA: TGTGCCACCATCCTTCTTGGCGGAAGGACTGAAGCTTTCTTT. This gives the protein CATILLGGRTEAFF.